This T cell receptor beta chain originates from a study of response to subunit inactivated influenza vaccine. Whole-study findings and limits: It was the authors' suggestion that each seasonal influenza vaccination recruits few new T cells.

This clonotype was counted between two and nine times. Antigen unknown. TCRdb re-derived calls from the RT-PCR reads in MiXCR, one entry per CDR3 protein. The sample has just under 550,000 distinct CDR3 sequences, approximately 20% seen once. Germline CDR1 is DFQATT and CDR2 is SNEGSKA (reference sequence). The junction had 11 bases not matched to a gene; V was cut back by 3 bases and J by 5 bases. The CDR3 sequence is 16 residues long. These data also formed part of another study, on T cells expressing NK-cell markers. As reported in that work: The cDNA for TCR beta came from 5'RACE template switching with UMIs. Dominant NKG2C+ clonotypes accounted for about 1.0-8% of CD8+ T cells in a handful of donors. For a few donors, these clonotypes were likewise the leading ones in the CD3+CD56-NKG2C+ fraction.

The chain is built from TRBV20-1 and TRBJ2-7, with TRBD2 matching over 12 bases. The receptor was isolated from a man between 50 and 59 years old who received an inactivated influenza vaccine. The source was CD4+ T cells sorted from PBMCs, collected 11 to 12 days after vaccination. This chain's CDR3 is CSARTSGRGRSNEQYF. The CDR3 nucleotides are TGCAGTGCTAGGACTAGCGGGAGAGGGCGTTCGAACGAGCAGTACTTC.